Listed here are 14 T cell receptor beta chains from one sample, sequenced in a study of shared clonotypes between healthy human individuals. Generated by immunoSEQ multiplex PCR, the TCRdb table keeps only in-frame clones and is missing some. The sample includes hundreds of thousands of clones, just over 95% of them seen just once. Positively selected for CCR7, the CD45RO-negative cells used as naive CD8 cells excluded terminally differentiated effector memory CD45RA+ cells. Sequencing was performed on naive CD8+ T cells sorted from blood. These receptors originate from a man aged 25-45 years in good health.

The V and J genes are TRBV9 and TRBJ2-2; TRBD2 matches 9 bases. The CDR3 loop spans 15 amino acids. Germline V gene sequence: CDR1 SGDLS, CDR2 YYNGEE. V was clipped by 4 bases and J by 7 bases; unmatched bases: 8. The CDR3 loop is CASSTGTSPGGELFF. The CDR3 DNA reads as TGTGCCAGCAGCACGGGGACTAGCCCTGGCGGGGAGCTGTTTTTT.

The rearrangement uses TRBV28 and TRBJ2-1, with D unresolved. The germline V gene has CDR1 MDHEN and CDR2 SYDVKM. Deletions cut 4 bases from V and 0 bases from J, with 10 bases between. This CDR3 is built from 15 residues. The CDR3 nucleotides are TGTGCCAGCAGTTCGCAGTTCAGCTCCTACAATGAGCAGTTCTTC. Translation: CASSSQFSSYNEQFF.

The chain carries TRBV9 and TRBJ2-3, with D perhaps being TRBD1 or TRBD2 (5 bases each). In germline, CDR1 is SGDLS, CDR2 YYNGEE. The CDR3 contains 14 residues. The ends were cut back, 4 bases at V and 2 bases at J, with 11 bases in the middle. The CDR3 region has the DNA TGTGCCAGCAGCCCCTGGGGGACCACAGATACGCAGTATTTT. It codes for CASSPWGTTDTQYF.

The chain joins TRBV30 to TRBJ2-7, with D possibly TRBD2 on 6 matching bases. The length of the CDR3 is 15 residues. Trimming removed 3 bases at V and 2 bases at J, with 17 bases between. CDR1 is GTSNPN, CDR2 SVGIG, per germline (reference sequence). The CDR3 DNA is TGTGCCTGGAGCGCATCGGGCCGGGAGACCTACGAGCAGTACTTC. Translating it yields CAWSASGRETYEQYF.

The chain couples TRBV29-1 to TRBJ2-7; 8 bases agree with TRBD2. This CDR3 region has 14 residues. Germline-derived CDR1 and CDR2 are SQVTM and ANQGSEA. Trimming at V came to 6 bases and at J to 1 base, leaving 8 bases not matched to a gene. This CDR3 is CSVLIAGTSYEQYF. CDR3 DNA: TGCAGCGTACTCATAGCGGGAACATCCTACGAGCAGTACTTC.

The chain links TRBV4-3 to TRBJ1-2; no clear D gene. The V and J ends lost 0 bases and 2 bases respectively, with 16 bases between them. CDR3 length: 17 amino acids. The germline V gene encodes CDR1 LGHNA and CDR2 YSLEER. The CDR3 is CASSQDVLSAANYGYTF. The CDR3 DNA follows: TGCGCCAGCAGCCAAGATGTGCTCTCAGCGGCCAACTATGGCTACACCTTC.

The J gene is TRBJ2-1, the V gene TRBV5-5, with 13 bases aligning to TRBD2. V shed 0 bases, J shed 9 bases, and the junction held 6 bases outside the gene matches. Germline V gives CDR1 SGHKS, CDR2 YYEKEE (reference sequence). This CDR3 spans 16 amino acids. The CDR3, as DNA: TGTGCCAGCAGCTTGGAGGGGACTAGCGGGAATATTGAGCAGTTCTTC. It is translated as CASSLEGTSGNIEQFF.

V usage is TRBV28 and J usage is TRBJ2-1; D unclear. This CDR3 is 13 amino acids long. V was clipped by 5 bases and J by 6 bases, with 11 bases between them. Germline-derived CDR1 and CDR2 are MDHEN and SYDVKM. The CDR3 DNA sequence: TGTGCCAGCAGTCAGCGTGGCCCCAATGAGCAGTTCTTC. This sequence encodes CASSQRGPNEQFF.

The chain couples TRBV7-7 to TRBJ2-2, with TRBD1 as a possible D gene (5 bases). This CDR3 comprises 16 residues. In germline, CDR1 is SSHAT, CDR2 FNYEAQ (reference sequence). V was shortened by 5 bases and J by 1 base, with 14 bases between the two germline ends. The DNA for the CDR3 is TGTGCCAGCAGCCCCCGGCGGACACTGAACACCGGGGAGCTGTTTTTT. Its translation is CASSPRRTLNTGELFF.

The chain joins TRBV5-4 to TRBJ2-2; no clear D. The CDR3 is made up of 13 amino acids. CDR1 SGHNT and CDR2 YYREEE come from the germline V gene (reference sequence). V was clipped by 4 bases and J by 7 bases, with 11 bases between them. CDR3 loop: CASSPGLGGELFF. The CDR3 region has the DNA TGTGCCAGCAGCCCCGGCTTAGGCGGGGAGCTGTTTTTT.

V gene TRBV11-3 combines with J gene TRBJ2-1; TRBD2 matches 9 bases. CDR1 is SGHNT, CDR2 YENEEA, per germline. V lost 1 base to trimming and J lost 4 bases; unmatched junction nucleotides: 5. The CDR3 contains 16 residues. CDR3: CASSLGASGEYNEQFF. The CDR3 nucleotides read TGTGCCAGCAGCTTAGGAGCTAGCGGGGAATACAATGAGCAGTTCTTC.

The chain combines TRBV4-3 with TRBJ2-5, with TRBD2 matching over 10 bases. Trimming removed 0 bases from V and 5 bases from J; junction bases left unmatched: 9. CDR1 and CDR2 (germline): LGHNA, YSLEER. This CDR3 has 17 amino acids. The CDR3 DNA reads as TGCGCCAGCAGCCAAGACGTCCTAGCGGGAGTCGTGGAGACCCAGTACTTC. It is translated as CASSQDVLAGVVETQYF.

This chain joins TRBV7-9 and TRBJ2-1; TRBD2 is a possible D gene (6 bases). There are 15 residues in the CDR3. The germline V gene has CDR1 SEHNR and CDR2 FQNEAQ (reference sequence). V gave up 5 bases and J gave up 8 bases, with 19 bases separating them. DNA for the CDR3: TGTGCCAGCAGCCACCCCGGGACTCCCACCCATGAGCAGTTCTTC. Translation gives CASSHPGTPTHEQFF.

This chain uses TRBV10-3 with TRBJ2-7, with no clear D. In germline, CDR1 is ENHRY, CDR2 SYGVKD. CDR3 length equals 15 residues. Trimming shortened V by 0 bases and J by 0 bases, and 9 bases separated the two germline ends. CDR3 in amino acids: CAISESPVSSYEQYF. The CDR3 bases are TGTGCCATCAGTGAGTCGCCAGTAAGCTCCTACGAGCAGTACTTC.